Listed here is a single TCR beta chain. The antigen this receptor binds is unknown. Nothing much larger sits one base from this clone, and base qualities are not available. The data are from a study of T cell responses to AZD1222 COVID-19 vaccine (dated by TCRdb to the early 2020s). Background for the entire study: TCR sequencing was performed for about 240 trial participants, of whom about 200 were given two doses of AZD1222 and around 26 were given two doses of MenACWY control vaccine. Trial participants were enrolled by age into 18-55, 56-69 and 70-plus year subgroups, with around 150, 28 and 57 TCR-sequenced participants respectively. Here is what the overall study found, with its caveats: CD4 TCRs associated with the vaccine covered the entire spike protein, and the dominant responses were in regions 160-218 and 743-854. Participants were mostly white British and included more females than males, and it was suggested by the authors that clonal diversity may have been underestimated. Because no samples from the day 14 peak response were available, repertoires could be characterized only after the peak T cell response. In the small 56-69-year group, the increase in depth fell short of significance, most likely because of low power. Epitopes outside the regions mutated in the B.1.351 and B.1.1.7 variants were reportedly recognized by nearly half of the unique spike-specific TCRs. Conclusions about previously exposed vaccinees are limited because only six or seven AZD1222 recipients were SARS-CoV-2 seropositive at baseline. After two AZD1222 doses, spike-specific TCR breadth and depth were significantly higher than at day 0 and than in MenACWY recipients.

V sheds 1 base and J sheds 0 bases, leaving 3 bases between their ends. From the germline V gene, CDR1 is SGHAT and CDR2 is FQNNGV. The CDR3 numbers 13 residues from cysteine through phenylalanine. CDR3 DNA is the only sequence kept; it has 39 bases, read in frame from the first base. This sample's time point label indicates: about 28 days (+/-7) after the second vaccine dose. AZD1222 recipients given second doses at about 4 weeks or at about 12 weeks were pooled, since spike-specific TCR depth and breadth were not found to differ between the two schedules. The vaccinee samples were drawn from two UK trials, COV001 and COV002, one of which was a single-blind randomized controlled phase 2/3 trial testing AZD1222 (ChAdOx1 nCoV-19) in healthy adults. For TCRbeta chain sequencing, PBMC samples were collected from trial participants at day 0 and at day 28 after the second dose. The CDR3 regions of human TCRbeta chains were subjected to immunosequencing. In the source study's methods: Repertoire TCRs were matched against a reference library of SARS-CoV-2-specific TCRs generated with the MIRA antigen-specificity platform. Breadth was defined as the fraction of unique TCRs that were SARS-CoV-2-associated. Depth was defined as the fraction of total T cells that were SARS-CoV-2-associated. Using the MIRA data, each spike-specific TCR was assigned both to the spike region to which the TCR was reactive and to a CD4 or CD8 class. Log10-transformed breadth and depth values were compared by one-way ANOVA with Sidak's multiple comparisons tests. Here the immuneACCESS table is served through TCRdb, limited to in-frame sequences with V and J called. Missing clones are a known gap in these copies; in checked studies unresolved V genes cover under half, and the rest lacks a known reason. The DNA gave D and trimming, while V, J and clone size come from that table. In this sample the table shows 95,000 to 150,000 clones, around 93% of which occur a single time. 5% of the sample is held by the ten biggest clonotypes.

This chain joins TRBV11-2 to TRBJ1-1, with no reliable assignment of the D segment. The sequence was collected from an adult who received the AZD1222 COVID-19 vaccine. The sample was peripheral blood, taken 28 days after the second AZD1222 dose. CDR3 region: CASSLGMNTEAFF. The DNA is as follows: TGTGCCAGCAGCTTAGGTATGAACACTGAAGCTTTCTTT.